This T cell receptor beta chain was recorded in a study of brain T cells in children with intractable seizures. Whole-study findings and limits: Clones missing pre-surgery may reflect undersampling of that blood sample.

Assay used: immunoSEQ multiplex PCR; TCRdb lists only in-frame clones, some missing. The table includes 95,000 to 120,000 clones, approximately 94% detected once. V gave up 3 bases and J gave up 5 bases; unmatched junction bases: 6. Per germline, CDR1 KGHSH and CDR2 LQKENI. The CDR3 length is 15 residues. As for this clone: Its antigen remains unknown.

The receptor was isolated from a boy under three years old with hemimegalencephaly and intractable seizures. The V gene is TRBV18, the J gene TRBJ1-4, with TRBD1 matching 7 bases. The sample here was peripheral blood, taken at surgery. CDR3: CASSPSQGGNEKLFF. In nucleotides, the CDR3 is TGTGCCAGCTCACCCTCTCAGGGGGGGAATGAAAAACTGTTTTTT.